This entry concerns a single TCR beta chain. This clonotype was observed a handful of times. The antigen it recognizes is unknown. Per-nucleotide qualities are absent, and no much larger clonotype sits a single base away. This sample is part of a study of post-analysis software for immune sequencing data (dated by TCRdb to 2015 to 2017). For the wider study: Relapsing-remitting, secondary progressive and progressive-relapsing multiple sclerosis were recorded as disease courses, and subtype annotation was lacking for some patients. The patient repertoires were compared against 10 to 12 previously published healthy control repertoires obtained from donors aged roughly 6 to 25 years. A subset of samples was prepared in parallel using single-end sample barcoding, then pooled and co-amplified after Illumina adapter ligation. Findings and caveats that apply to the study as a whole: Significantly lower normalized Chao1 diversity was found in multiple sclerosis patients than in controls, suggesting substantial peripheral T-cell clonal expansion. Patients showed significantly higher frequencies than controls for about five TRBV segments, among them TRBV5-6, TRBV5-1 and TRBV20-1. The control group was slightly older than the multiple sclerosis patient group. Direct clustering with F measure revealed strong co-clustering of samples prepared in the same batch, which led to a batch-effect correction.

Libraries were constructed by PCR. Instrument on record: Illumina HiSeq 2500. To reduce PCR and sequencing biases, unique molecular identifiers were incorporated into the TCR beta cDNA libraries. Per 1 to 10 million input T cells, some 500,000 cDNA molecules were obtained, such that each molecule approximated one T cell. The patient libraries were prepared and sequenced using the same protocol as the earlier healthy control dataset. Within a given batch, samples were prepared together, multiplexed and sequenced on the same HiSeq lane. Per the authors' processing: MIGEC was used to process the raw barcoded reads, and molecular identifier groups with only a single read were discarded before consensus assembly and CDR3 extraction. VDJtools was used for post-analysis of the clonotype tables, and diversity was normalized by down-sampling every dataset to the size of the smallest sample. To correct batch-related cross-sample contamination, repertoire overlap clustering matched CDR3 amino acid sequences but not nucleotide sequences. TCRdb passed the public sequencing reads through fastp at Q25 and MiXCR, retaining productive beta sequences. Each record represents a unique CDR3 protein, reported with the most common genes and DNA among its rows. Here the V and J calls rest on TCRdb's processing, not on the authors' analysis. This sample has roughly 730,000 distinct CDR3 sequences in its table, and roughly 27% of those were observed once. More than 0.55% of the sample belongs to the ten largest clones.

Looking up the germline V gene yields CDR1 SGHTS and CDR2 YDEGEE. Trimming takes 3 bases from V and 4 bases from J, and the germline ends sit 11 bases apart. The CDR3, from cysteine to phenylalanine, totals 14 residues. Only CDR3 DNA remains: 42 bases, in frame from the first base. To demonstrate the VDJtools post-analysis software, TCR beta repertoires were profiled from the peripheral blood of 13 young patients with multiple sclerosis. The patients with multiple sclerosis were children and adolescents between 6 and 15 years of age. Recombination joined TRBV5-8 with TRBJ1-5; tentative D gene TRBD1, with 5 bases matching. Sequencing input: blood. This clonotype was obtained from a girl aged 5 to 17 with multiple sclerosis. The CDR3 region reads CASSSIPGNQPQHF. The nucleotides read TGTGCCAGCAGCTCCATCCCAGGGAATCAGCCCCAGCATTTT. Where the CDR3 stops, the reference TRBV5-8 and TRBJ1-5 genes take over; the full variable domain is EAGVTQSPTHLIKTRGQQATLRCSPISGHTSVYWYQQALGLGLQFLLWYDEGEERNRGNFPPRFSGRQFPNYSSELNVNALELEDSALYLCASSSIPGNQPQHFGDGTRLSIL.